These T cell receptor beta chains were read from a single sample in a study of CD8+ T cells in alopecia areata. TCRdb's copy holds only in-frame clones and misses some; the assay was immunoSEQ multiplex PCR. The data show under 150,000 clones, approximately 55% seen once. The starting material was CD4+ T cells sorted from blood, obtained at week 24, from a patient treated with tofacitinib. These receptor sequences come from a human donor with alopecia areata. The conserved cysteine and the conserved F or W are not part of the CDR3 here. Each record gives: CDR3 protein, V gene, J gene.

ASRTSGKETQY	TRBV5-6	TRBJ2-5
ASSQSLCGANVLT	TRBV23-1	TRBJ2-6
ASSQEAGWANEQY	TRBV4-2	TRBJ2-7
SSRQGMNTEAF	TRBV29-1	TRBJ1-1
ASSQDRTGELF	TRBV4-1	TRBJ2-2
SVEVEPMNTEAF	TRBV29-1	TRBJ1-1
ASSGWANEQF	TRBV4-3	TRBJ2-1
ASSPFEEHNEQF	TRBV18	TRBJ2-1
ASSQGGNTEAF	TRBV5-1	TRBJ1-1
ASSPDRGNQPQH	TRBV7-2	TRBJ1-5
ASRDSQGIGNQPQH	TRBV2	TRBJ1-5
SVLDRGSYGYT	TRBV29-1	TRBJ1-2
SVEGLAGQQY	TRBV29-1	TRBJ2-7
ASTPGAGQETQY	TRBV7-7	TRBJ2-5
ASSQDYRGGYT	TRBV4-1	TRBJ1-2
ASSFPSGGETQY	TRBV7-6	TRBJ2-5